A selection of T cell receptor beta chains follows, all from one sample in a study of beta chain features in type 1 diabetes. Generated by immunoSEQ multiplex PCR, the TCRdb table keeps only in-frame clones and is missing some. The sample yields about 160,000 clones, 6.5% to 9.5% seen once. Sequenced input: central memory CD4+ T cells from blood. All receptors derive from a woman in her 40s with type 1 diabetes. Each CDR3 is given with its conserved first and last residue. A D gene is named only where the DNA matches it firmly. Not every row has a clone size; where given, it reads once, few, many or a size class.

j_gene,len,v_gene,abundance,d_gene,CDR3aa,CDR3nt
TRBJ1-3,14,TRBV29-1,few,-,CSVATGTTLNTIYF,TGCAGCGTGGCTACGGGGACTACCCTAAACACCATATATTTT
TRBJ2-5,14,TRBV5-5,few,TRBD2,CASSRGLAEETQYF,TGTGCCAGCAGCCGCGGACTAGCGGAAGAGACCCAGTACTTC
TRBJ2-3,11,TRBV11-2,few,TRBD2,CASSLAGGQYF,TGTGCCAGCAGCCTAGCGGGGGGGCAGTATTTT
TRBJ2-1,15,TRBV19,-,TRBD1,CASSIAQGAYNEQFF,TGTGCCAGTAGTATAGCTCAGGGGGCATACAATGAGCAGTTCTTC
TRBJ2-7,14,TRBV2,few,-,CASLGRGGSYEQYF,TGTGCCAGCTTGGGCAGGGGCGGCTCCTACGAGCAGTACTTC
TRBJ2-2,15,TRBV2,-,TRBD1,CASSKQGKDTGELFF,TGTGCCAGCAGCAAACAGGGGAAGGACACCGGGGAGCTGTTTTTT
TRBJ1-3,14,TRBV5-1,few,-,CASSLDGEGNTIYF,TGCGCCAGCAGCTTGGACGGGGAAGGAAACACCATATATTTT
TRBJ1-1,17,TRBV15,-,-,CATSRGPSRGGGTEAFF,TGTGCCACCAGCAGAGGCCCCTCCAGGGGAGGGGGCACTGAAGCTTTCTTT
TRBJ1-6,17,TRBV27,-,TRBD1,CASSLTGGPANNSPLHF,TGTGCCAGCAGTTTAACAGGGGGGCCGGCCAATAATTCACCCCTCCACTTT
TRBJ1-1,14,TRBV4-1,-,-,CASSQDREGAEAFF,TGCGCCAGCAGCCAAGATCGAGAGGGGGCTGAAGCTTTCTTT
TRBJ1-1,12,TRBV28,-,TRBD1,CASTGMGTEAFF,TGTGCCTCGACAGGGATGGGCACTGAAGCTTTCTTT
TRBJ2-2,14,TRBV7-2,-,-,CASSSQGNTGELFF,TGTGCCAGCAGCTCACAGGGGAACACCGGGGAGCTGTTTTTT
TRBJ1-5,14,TRBV19,few,TRBD1,CASSGDRVNQPQHF,TGTGCCAGTAGTGGGGACAGAGTGAATCAGCCCCAGCATTTT
TRBJ2-5,13,TRBV19,few,-,CASSRRDGETQYF,TGTGCCAGTAGTCGGAGGGACGGGGAGACCCAGTACTTC
TRBJ1-6,15,TRBV15,few,-,CATSRGEAGRSPLHF,TGTGCCACCAGCAGAGGAGAGGCAGGGAGGTCACCCCTCCACTTT
TRBJ1-1,14,TRBV11-3,-,-,CASSLEGSSTEAFF,TGTGCCAGCAGCCTTGAGGGCTCTAGCACTGAAGCTTTCTTT
TRBJ2-5,14,TRBV7-2,-,-,CASSYQGTQETQYF,TGTGCCAGCAGCTATCAGGGTACACAAGAGACCCAGTACTTC
TRBJ1-5,14,TRBV5-5,few,-,CASSLEGGYQPQHF,TGTGCCAGCAGCTTGGAAGGGGGATATCAGCCCCAGCATTTT
TRBJ1-3,15,TRBV7-9,many,-,CASSLATGFGNTIYF,TGTGCCAGCAGCTTAGCGACGGGGTTTGGAAACACCATATATTTT
TRBJ1-4,17,TRBV5-1,-,-,CASSLDPYRETNEKLFF,TGCGCCAGCAGCTTGGACCCCTACAGGGAAACTAATGAAAAACTGTTTTTT
TRBJ1-1,15,TRBV11-3,-,-,CASSFSGMMNTEAFF,TGTGCCAGCAGCTTTTCCGGGATGATGAACACTGAAGCTTTCTTT
TRBJ2-7,14,TRBV9,few,TRBD2,CASSAGLADYEQYF,TGTGCCAGCAGCGCGGGACTAGCGGACTACGAGCAGTACTTC
TRBJ1-2,15,TRBV7-9,-,-,CASSSPWASDYGYTF,TGTGCCAGCAGCTCGCCCTGGGCGTCGGACTATGGCTACACCTTC
TRBJ2-1,16,TRBV28,few,TRBD1,CASSLRGQGIYNEQFF,TGTGCCAGCAGCCTGCGGGGACAGGGGATATACAATGAGCAGTTCTTC
TRBJ2-3,14,TRBV23-1,many,TRBD1,CASSHTTGGDTQYF,TGCGCCAGCAGTCACACGACAGGGGGAGATACGCAGTATTTT
TRBJ1-1,13,TRBV7-9,-,-,CASSPGQNTEAFF,TGTGCCAGCAGCCCAGGGCAGAACACTGAAGCTTTCTTT
TRBJ1-1,14,TRBV15,-,-,CATSSQGRNTEAFF,TGTGCCACCAGCTCTCAGGGAAGGAACACTGAAGCTTTCTTT
TRBJ2-7,16,TRBV5-6,-,TRBD1,CASSYNTGTGAYEQYF,TGTGCCAGCAGCTACAACACCGGGACAGGGGCCTACGAGCAGTACTTC
TRBJ2-3,16,TRBV4-3,few,TRBD2,CASSQRSSGGTDTQYF,TGCGCCAGCAGCCAACGGTCTAGCGGGGGAACAGATACGCAGTATTTT
TRBJ1-2,11,TRBV29-1,few,-,CSVDEEYGYTF,TGCAGCGTTGACGAGGAATATGGCTACACCTTC
TRBJ2-7,14,TRBV5-4,few,TRBD1,CASSFTGGTYEQYF,TGTGCCAGCAGCTTCACAGGGGGAACCTACGAGCAGTACTTC
TRBJ2-3,15,TRBV6-6,few,-,CASREGTPSTDTQYF,TGTGCCAGCAGAGAGGGAACACCTAGCACAGATACGCAGTATTTT
TRBJ1-5,13,TRBV2,few,-,CASSDRGWQPQHF,TGTGCCAGCAGTGATCGGGGTTGGCAGCCCCAGCATTTT
TRBJ1-1,13,TRBV2,few,-,CASSDQGGALAFF,TGTGCCAGCAGTGACCAGGGAGGAGCATTGGCTTTCTTT
TRBJ2-2,16,TRBV7-9,-,TRBD1,CASSPVPTGVTGELFF,TGTGCCAGCAGCCCAGTGCCGACAGGGGTCACCGGGGAGCTGTTTTTT
TRBJ1-4,16,TRBV4-2,-,-,CASSPINEATNEKLFF,TGTGCCAGCAGCCCGATTAATGAGGCAACTAATGAAAAACTGTTTTTT
TRBJ2-4,16,TRBV4-2,many,-,CASSQDVDIAKNIQYF,TGTGCCAGCAGCCAAGATGTCGACATAGCCAAAAACATTCAGTACTTC
TRBJ2-1,14,TRBV29-1,many,TRBD1,CSVEYRTGRNEQFF,TGCAGCGTGGAATATCGGACAGGGCGAAATGAGCAGTTCTTC
TRBJ1-2,15,TRBV11-1,few,TRBD1,CASSAYLTGDSGYTF,TGTGCCAGCAGCGCCTACCTGACAGGGGATAGCGGCTACACCTTC
TRBJ2-2,16,TRBV18,-,-,CASSPEGPVGPGELFF,TGTGCCAGCTCACCGGAGGGACCAGTAGGCCCCGGGGAGCTGTTTTTT
TRBJ2-7,13,TRBV7-2,few,-,CASSFTGYNEQYF,TGTGCCAGCAGCTTTACCGGGTACAACGAGCAGTACTTC
TRBJ2-5,14,TRBV7-9,-,-,CASSLAREQETQYF,TGTGCCAGCAGCTTAGCGCGAGAACAAGAGACCCAGTACTTC